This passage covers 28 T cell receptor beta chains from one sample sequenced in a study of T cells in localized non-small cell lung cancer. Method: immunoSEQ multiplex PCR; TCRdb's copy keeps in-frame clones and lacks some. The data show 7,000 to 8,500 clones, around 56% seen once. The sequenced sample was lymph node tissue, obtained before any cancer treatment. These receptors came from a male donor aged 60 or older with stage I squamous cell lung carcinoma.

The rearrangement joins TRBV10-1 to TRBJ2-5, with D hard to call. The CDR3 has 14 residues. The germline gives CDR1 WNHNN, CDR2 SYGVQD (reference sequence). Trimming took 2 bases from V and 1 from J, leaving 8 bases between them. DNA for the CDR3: TGCGCCAGCAGTGAGGCGTCTGCCCAAGAGACCCAGTACTTC. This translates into CASSEASAQETQYF.

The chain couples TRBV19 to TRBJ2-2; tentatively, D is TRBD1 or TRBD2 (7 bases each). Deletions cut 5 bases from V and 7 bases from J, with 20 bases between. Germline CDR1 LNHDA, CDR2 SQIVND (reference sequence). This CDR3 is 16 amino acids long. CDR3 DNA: TGTGCCAGTAGTGATCGGGGAGGGGGCGCCGACGGGGAGCTGTTTTTT. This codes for CASSDRGGGADGELFF.

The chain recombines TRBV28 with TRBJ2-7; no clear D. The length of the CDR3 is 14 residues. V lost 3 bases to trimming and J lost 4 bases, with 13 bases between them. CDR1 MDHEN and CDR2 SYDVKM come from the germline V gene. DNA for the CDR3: TGTGCCAGCAGTTTTTCCGTAAACCAGTACGAGCAGTACTTC. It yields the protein CASSFSVNQYEQYF.

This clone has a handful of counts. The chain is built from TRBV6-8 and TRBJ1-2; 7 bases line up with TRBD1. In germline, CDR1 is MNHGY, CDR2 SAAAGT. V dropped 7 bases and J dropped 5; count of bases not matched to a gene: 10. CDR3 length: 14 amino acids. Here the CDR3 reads CASTQGQNSYGYTF. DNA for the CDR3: TGTGCCAGCACCCAGGGACAGAACTCATATGGCTACACCTTC.

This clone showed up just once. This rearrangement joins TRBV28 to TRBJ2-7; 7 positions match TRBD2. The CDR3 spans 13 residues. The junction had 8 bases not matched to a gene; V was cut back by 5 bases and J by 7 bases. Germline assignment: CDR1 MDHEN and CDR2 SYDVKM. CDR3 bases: TGTGCCAGCAGTCGGATAGCGGGTTGGGAGCAGTACTTC. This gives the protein CASSRIAGWEQYF.

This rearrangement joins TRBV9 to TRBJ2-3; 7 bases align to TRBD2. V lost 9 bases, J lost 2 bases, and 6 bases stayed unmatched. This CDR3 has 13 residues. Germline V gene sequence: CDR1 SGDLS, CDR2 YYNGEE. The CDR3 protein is CATAGTTTDTQYF. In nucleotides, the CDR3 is TGTGCCACGGCCGGGACTACCACAGATACGCAGTATTTT.

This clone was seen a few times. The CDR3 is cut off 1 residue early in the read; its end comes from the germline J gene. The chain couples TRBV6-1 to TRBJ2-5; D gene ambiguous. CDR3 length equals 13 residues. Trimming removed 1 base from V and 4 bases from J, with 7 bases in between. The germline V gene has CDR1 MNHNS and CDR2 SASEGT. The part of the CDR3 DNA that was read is TGTGCCAGCAGTGAAGGAAGTTTAGAGACCCAGTAC. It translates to CASSEGSLETQY. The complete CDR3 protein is CASSEGSLETQYF.

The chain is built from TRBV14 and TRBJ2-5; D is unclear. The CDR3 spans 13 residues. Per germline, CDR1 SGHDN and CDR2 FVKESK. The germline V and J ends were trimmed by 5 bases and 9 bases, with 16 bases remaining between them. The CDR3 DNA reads TGTGCCAGCAGCGAAGGGTTCATTGGGGCCCAGTACTTC. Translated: CASSEGFIGAQYF.

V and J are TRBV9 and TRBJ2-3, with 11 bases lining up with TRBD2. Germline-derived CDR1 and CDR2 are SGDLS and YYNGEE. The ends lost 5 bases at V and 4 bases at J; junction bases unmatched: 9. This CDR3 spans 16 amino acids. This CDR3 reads CASRPFIAGGPDTQYF. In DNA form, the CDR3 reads TGTGCCAGCAGGCCCTTTATAGCGGGAGGGCCAGATACGCAGTATTTT.

As DNA, the CDR3 is TGCGCCAGCAGCTTATTAGCGGGAGGATTCGGGGAGCTGTTTTTT. Protein product: CASSLLAGGFGELFF. The chain uses TRBV5-1 and TRBJ2-2, with 10 bases identical to TRBD2. This CDR3 spans 15 amino acids. Germline CDR1 is SGHRS and CDR2 is YFSETQ. The junction had 5 bases not matched to a gene; V was cut back by 2 bases and J by 7 bases.

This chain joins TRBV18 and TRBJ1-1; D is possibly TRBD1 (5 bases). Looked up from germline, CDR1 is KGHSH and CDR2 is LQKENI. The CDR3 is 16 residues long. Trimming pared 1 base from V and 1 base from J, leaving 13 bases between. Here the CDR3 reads CASSPQGVYGNTEAFF. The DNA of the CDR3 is TGTGCCAGCTCACCACAAGGGGTGTATGGGAACACTGAAGCTTTCTTT.

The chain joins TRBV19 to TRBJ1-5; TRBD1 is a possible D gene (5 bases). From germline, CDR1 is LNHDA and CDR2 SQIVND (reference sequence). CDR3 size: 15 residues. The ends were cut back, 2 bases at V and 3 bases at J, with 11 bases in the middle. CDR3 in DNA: TGTGCCAGTAGTATATTTAGGGGAAACAATCAGCCCCAGCATTTT. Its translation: CASSIFRGNNQPQHF. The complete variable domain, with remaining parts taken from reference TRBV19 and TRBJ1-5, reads DGGITQSPKYLFRKEGQNVTLSCEQNLNHDAMYWYRQDPGQGLRLIYYSQIVNDFQKGDIAEGYSVSREKKESFPLTVTSAQKNPTAFYLCASSIFRGNNQPQHFGDGTRLSIL.

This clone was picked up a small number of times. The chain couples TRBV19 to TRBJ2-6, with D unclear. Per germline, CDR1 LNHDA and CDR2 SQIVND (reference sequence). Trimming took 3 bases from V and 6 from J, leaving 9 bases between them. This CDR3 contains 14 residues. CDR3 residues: CASSITRVANVLTF. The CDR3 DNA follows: TGTGCCAGTAGTATCACCCGGGTGGCCAACGTCCTGACTTTC.

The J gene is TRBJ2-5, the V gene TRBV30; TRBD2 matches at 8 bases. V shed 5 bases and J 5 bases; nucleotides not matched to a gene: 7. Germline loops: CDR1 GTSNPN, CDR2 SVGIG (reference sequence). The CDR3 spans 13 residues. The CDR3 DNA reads TGTGCCTGGGATACGGGCGGGGGGGAGACCCAGTACTTC. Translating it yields CAWDTGGGETQYF.

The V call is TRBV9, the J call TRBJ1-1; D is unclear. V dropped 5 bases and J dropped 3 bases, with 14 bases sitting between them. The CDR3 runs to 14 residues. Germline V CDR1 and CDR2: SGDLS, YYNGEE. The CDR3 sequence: CASSLVVRHTEAFF. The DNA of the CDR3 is TGTGCCAGCAGTTTGGTAGTTCGGCACACTGAAGCTTTCTTT.

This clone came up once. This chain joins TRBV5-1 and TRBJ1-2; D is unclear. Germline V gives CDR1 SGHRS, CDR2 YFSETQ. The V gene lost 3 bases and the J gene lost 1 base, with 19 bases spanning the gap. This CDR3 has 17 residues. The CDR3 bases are TGCGCCAGCAGCTGGGCCGGCCAGCCGACCTATAACTATGGCTACACCTTC. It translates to CASSWAGQPTYNYGYTF.

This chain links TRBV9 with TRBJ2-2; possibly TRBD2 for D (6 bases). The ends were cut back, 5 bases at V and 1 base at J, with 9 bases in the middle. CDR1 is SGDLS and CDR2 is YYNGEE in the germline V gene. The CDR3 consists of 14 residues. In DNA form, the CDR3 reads TGTGCCAGCAGGGCGGGACTGAACACCGGGGAGCTGTTTTTT. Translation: CASRAGLNTGELFF.

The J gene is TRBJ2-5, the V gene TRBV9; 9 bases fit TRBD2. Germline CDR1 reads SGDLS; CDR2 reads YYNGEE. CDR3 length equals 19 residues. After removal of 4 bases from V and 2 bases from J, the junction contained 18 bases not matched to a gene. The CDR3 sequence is CASSPVQRGSGRLQETQYF. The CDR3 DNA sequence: TGTGCCAGCAGCCCCGTGCAAAGGGGGAGCGGGAGGCTACAAGAGACCCAGTACTTC.

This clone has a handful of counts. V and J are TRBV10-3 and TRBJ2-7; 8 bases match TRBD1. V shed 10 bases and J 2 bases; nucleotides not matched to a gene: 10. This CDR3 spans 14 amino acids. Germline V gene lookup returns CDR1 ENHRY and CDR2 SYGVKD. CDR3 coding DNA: TGTGCCAGTTCCCTACCGGACAGGGCCTACGAGCAGTACTTC. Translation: CASSLPDRAYEQYF.

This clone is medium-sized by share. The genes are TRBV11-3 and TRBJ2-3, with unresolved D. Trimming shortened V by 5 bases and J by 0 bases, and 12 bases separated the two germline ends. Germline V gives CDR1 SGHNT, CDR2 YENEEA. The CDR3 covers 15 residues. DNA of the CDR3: TGTGCCAGCAGCAACAAGATCTCGAGCACAGATACGCAGTATTTT. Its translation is CASSNKISSTDTQYF.

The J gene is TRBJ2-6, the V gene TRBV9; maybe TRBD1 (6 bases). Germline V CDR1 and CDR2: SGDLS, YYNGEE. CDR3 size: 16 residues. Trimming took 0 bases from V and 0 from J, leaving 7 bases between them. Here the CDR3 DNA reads TGTGCCAGCAGCGTAGGGGACAACTCTGGGGCCAACGTCCTGACTTTC. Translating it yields CASSVGDNSGANVLTF.

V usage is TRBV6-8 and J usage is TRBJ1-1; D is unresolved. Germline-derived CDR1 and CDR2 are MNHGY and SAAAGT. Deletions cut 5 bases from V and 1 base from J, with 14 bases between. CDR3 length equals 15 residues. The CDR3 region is CASSDANAENTEAFF. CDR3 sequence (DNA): TGTGCCAGCAGTGACGCCAACGCCGAGAACACTGAAGCTTTCTTT.

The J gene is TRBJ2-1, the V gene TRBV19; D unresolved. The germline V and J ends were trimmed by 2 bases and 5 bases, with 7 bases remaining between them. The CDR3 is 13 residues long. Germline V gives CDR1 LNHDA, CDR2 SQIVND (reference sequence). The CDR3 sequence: CASSIIRDNEQFF. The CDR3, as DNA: TGTGCCAGTAGTATAATTAGGGACAATGAGCAGTTCTTC.

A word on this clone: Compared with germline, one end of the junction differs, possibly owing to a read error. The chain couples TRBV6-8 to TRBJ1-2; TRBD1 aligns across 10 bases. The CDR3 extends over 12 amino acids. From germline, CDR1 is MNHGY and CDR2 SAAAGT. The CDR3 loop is CAISGQGVGYTF. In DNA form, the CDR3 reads TGTGCCATCAGTGGACAGGGGGTTGGCTACACCTTC.

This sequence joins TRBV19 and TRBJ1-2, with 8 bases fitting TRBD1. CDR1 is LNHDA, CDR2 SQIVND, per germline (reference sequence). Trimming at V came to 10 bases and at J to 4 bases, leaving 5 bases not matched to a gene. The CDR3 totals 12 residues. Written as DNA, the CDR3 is TGTGCCACCCAGACAGGGGTCTATGGCTACACCTTC. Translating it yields CATQTGVYGYTF.

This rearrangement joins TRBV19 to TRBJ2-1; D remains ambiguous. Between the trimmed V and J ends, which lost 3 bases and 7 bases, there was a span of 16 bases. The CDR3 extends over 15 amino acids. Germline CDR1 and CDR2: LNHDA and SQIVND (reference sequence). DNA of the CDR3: TGTGCCAGTAGTATGTCCCTCGGATTCTATAATGAGCAGTTCTTC. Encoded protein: CASSMSLGFYNEQFF.

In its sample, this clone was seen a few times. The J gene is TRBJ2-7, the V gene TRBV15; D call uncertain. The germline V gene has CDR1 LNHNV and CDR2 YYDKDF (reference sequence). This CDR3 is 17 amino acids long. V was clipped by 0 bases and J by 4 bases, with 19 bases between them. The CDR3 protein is CATSRDKSQHYGYEQYF. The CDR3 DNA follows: TGTGCCACCAGCAGAGATAAGAGCCAGCATTACGGGTACGAGCAGTACTTC.

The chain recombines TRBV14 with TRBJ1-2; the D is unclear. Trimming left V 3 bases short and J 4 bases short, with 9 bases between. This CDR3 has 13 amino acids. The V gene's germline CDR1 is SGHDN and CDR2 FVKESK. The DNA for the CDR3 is TGTGCCAGCAGCCAGCGGGGAACCTATGGCTACACCTTC. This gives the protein CASSQRGTYGYTF.